Below, 7 T cell receptor beta chains from the same sample are listed, as sequenced in a study of CD8 T cells in ankylosing spondylitis. TCRdb itself ran the 5' RACE reads through MiXCR, one entry per CDR3 protein. The sample has roughly 90,000 distinct CDR3 sequences, about 8.3% seen once. Material for sequencing was blood, either unsorted or a sorted T cell fraction (not recorded which). The receptors shown here come from a male donor with ankylosing spondylitis or in good health (not recorded which).

The gene calls are TRBV20-1 and TRBJ2-1; 7 nucleotides match TRBD1. Germline V gives CDR1 DFQATT, CDR2 SNEGSKA (reference sequence). Trimming took 2 bases from V and 0 from J; bases not matched to a gene: 7. CDR3 size: 16 residues. CDR3 coding DNA: TGCAGTGCTAGACCCCGACAGGGATCCTCCTACAATGAGCAGTTCTTC. This translates into CSARPRQGSSYNEQFF.

In this sample, this clonotype turned up many times. The rearrangement links TRBV20-1 to TRBJ2-5; D not resolved. The CDR3 has 14 residues. CDR1 is DFQATT, CDR2 SNEGSKA, per germline (reference sequence). Trimming removed 5 bases at V and 1 base at J, with 14 bases between. In DNA, the CDR3 is TGCAGTGCTTCCCGTGGCGGAGTCCAAGAGACCCAGTACTTC. This codes for CSASRGGVQETQYF.

The chain joins TRBV15 to TRBJ2-1, with unresolved D. The CDR3 spans 14 residues. Trimming pared 0 bases from V and 7 bases from J, leaving 10 bases between. In germline, CDR1 is LNHNV, CDR2 YYDKDF (reference sequence). CDR3 sequence (DNA): TGTGCCACCAGCAGAGAGGGCAGCTCAAATGAGCAGTTCTTC. It translates to CATSREGSSNEQFF.

This clonotype turned up a few times. The CDR3 bases are TGTGCCAGCAGCCTCGGGACTAGCGGGAGGGCCCACGGGGAGCTGTTTTTT. It translates to CASSLGTSGRAHGELFF. The J gene is TRBJ2-2, the V gene TRBV4-2, with TRBD2 identical over 16 bases. V lost 4 bases and J lost 7; bases outside the gene matches: 6. The CDR3 consists of 17 residues. Germline loops: CDR1 LGHNA, CDR2 YNFKEQ.

This clonotype was counted at least ten times. The V and J genes are TRBV7-2 and TRBJ2-3; tentatively, D is TRBD2 (6 bases). V lost 4 bases and J 4 bases, leaving 21 bases between the germline ends. In germline, CDR1 is SGHTA, CDR2 FQGNSA. The CDR3 length is 17 residues. CDR3: CASSYRALSGLSDTQYF. The CDR3 nucleotides are TGTGCCAGCAGCTATAGGGCACTTAGCGGTCTATCAGATACGCAGTATTTT.

This clonotype was seen repeatedly, ten times or more. V usage is TRBV20-1 and J usage is TRBJ2-7; D is perhaps TRBD1 (6 bases). The length of the CDR3 is 16 residues. V lost 1 base and J 0 bases, leaving 16 bases between the germline ends. Germline CDR1 reads DFQATT; CDR2 reads SNEGSKA (reference sequence). The CDR3 region is CSARGEQGVSSYEQYF. The DNA for the CDR3 is TGCAGTGCTAGAGGGGAACAGGGAGTTAGCTCCTACGAGCAGTACTTC.

This clonotype was counted ten times or more. The gene calls are TRBV10-2 and TRBJ2-7; 7 bases map to TRBD2. The V gene end was trimmed by 6 bases and the J gene end by 6 bases; junction bases not matched to a gene: 11. Germline V gene lookup returns CDR1 WSHSY and CDR2 SAAADI. This CDR3 has 14 amino acids. CDR3 amino acids: CASSARLASSEQYF. In DNA, the CDR3 is TGCGCCAGCAGCGCTAGACTAGCCAGTAGCGAGCAGTACTTC.